This T cell receptor (beta chain) derives from a study of CD8 T cells in Susac syndrome. As for this clonotype: What it recognizes is unknown.

Random hexamers served to reverse transcribe about 0.5 to 1 ug RNA. Across 54 Vbeta and 13 Jbeta, TCR beta CDR3 was amplified with immunoSEQ multiplex PCR. TCRdb ran MiXCR on the immunoSEQ multiplex PCR reads and lists one entry per CDR3 protein. The sample shows 180,000 or so distinct CDR3 sequences, approximately 94% of them seen only once. Overall study findings and caveats: The study's TCR sequencing and HLA analysis drew on a certain number of individuals. That number was acknowledged as relatively small.

Looked up from germline, CDR1 is SGHNT and CDR2 is YYREEE (reference sequence). The CDR3 is made up of 15 amino acids. The V end was cut by 4 bases, the J end by 6 bases, with 19 bases between. CD8+ and CD4+ T cells circulating in blood were sequenced for TCR beta. It was healthy donors who served as the controls, matched for age and sex. The V gene is TRBV5-4, the J gene TRBJ1-2; D is perhaps TRBD1 (6 bases). The sequencing sample was made of CD4+ T cells from PBMCs. This TCR was recovered from a human donor in good health. The CDR3 region has the DNA TGTGCCAGCAGCGATAAGGCCAGGGGCGGAGATGGCTACACCTTC. This translates into CASSDKARGGDGYTF.